A single T cell receptor (beta chain) is shown here with its context. No antigen is known for it. The sample's time point: week 23, last vaccination. Vaccine doses each comprised 300 ug of mutant IDH1 20-mer peptide, with topical imiquimod. Using immunoSEQ multiplex PCR, the repertoire was profiled, and TCRdb retains in-frame clones only, with some absent. The top ten clones hold about 3.9% of a sample with fewer than 45,000 clones, around 93% of them seen once. This specimen belongs to a study of a mutant IDH1 vaccine in newly diagnosed glioma. Looking at the study overall: Previous care, which was radiotherapy, temozolomide, or both, most often involved both.

Study outcomes and limitations: Apparently, pseudoprogression bore no relation to changes among the top peripheral T cell clonotypes.

The CDR3 covers 12 residues. V was shortened by 4 bases and J by 6 bases, with 13 bases between the two germline ends. Germline-derived CDR1 and CDR2 are SQVTM and ANQGSEA. The J gene is TRBJ2-7, the V gene TRBV29-1; D uncertain. The sample here was PBMCs, taken from a glioma patient whose treatment included an IDH1 peptide vaccine. The clonotype comes from a man aged 50 or older with glioma. The CDR3 DNA reads TGCAGCGTTGCCCTCTCCCCGAGCGAGCAGTACTTC. It encodes CSVALSPSEQYF.